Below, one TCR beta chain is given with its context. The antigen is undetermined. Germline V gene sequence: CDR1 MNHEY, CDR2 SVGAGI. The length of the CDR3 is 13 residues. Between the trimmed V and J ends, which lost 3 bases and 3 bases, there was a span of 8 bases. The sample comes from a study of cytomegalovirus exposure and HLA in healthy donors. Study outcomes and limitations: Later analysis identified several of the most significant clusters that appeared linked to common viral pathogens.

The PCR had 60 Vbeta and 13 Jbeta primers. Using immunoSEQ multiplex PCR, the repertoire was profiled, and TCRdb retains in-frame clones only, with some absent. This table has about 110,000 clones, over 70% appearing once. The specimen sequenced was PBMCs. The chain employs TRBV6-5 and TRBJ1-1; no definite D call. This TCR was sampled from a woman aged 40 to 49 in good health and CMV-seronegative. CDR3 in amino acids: CASSYGRHTEAFF. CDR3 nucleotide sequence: TGTGCCAGCAGTTATGGCAGGCACACTGAAGCTTTCTTT.